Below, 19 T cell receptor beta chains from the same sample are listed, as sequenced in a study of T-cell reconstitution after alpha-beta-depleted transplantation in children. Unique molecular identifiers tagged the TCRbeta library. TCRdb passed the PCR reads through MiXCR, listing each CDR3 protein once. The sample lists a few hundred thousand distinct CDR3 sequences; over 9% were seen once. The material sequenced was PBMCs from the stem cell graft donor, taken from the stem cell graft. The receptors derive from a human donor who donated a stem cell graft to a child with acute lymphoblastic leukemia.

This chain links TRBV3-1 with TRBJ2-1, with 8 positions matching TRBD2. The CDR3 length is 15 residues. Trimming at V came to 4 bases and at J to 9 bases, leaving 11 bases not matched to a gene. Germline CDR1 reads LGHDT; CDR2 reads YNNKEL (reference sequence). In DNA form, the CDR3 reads TGTGCCAGCAGCCCCGTGGGGCGGGAGGCGGGTGAGCAGTTCTTC. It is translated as CASSPVGREAGEQFF.

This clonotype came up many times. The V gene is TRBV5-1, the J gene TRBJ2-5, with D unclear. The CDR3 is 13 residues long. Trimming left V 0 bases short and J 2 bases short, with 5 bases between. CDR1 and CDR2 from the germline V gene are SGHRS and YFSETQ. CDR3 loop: CASSLVTQETQYF. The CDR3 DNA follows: TGCGCCAGCAGCTTGGTGACTCAAGAGACCCAGTACTTC. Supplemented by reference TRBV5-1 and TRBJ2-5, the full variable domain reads KAGVTQTPRYLIKTRGQQVTLSCSPISGHRSVSWYQQTPGQGLQFLFEYFSETQRNKGNFPGRFSGRQFSNSRSEMNVSTLELGDSALYLCASSLVTQETQYFGPGTRLLVL.

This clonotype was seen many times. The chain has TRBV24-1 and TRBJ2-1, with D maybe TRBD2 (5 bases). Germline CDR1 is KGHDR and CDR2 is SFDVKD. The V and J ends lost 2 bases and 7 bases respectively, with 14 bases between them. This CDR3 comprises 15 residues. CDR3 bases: TGTGCCACCAGTGATTCTAGCAGAATTGGGAATGAGCAGTTCTTC. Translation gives CATSDSSRIGNEQFF.

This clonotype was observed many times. Here the CDR3 DNA reads TGTGCCACCGGTGGTAGGCCCTACAATGAGCAGTTCTTC. Residues: CATGGRPYNEQFF. The chain couples TRBV27 to TRBJ2-1; D gene ambiguous. V was clipped by 10 bases and J by 2 bases, with 12 bases between them. Germline CDR1 is MNHEY and CDR2 is SMNVEV (reference sequence). The CDR3 consists of 13 residues.

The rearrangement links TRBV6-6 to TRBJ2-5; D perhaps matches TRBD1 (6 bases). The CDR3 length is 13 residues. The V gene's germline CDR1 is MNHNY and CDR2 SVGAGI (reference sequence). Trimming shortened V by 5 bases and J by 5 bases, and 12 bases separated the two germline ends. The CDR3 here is CASSTGMGETQYF. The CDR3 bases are TGTGCCAGCAGTACAGGGATGGGGGAGACCCAGTACTTC.

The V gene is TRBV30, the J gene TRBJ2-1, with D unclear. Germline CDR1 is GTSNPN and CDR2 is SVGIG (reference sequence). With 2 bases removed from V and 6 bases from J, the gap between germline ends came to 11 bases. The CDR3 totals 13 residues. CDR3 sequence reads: CAWSQYRINEQFF. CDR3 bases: TGTGCCTGGAGTCAGTACCGAATCAATGAGCAGTTCTTC.

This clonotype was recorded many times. Here the CDR3 reads CSARDWAGGFGGYTF. CDR3 bases: TGCAGTGCTAGAGATTGGGCAGGGGGCTTTGGAGGCTACACCTTC. The chain uses TRBV20-1 and TRBJ1-2; 8 nucleotides agree with TRBD1. Germline V gives CDR1 DFQATT, CDR2 SNEGSKA (reference sequence). Germline trimming cut 0 bases from V and 8 bases from J; bases unmatched to any gene: 11. The CDR3 is made up of 15 amino acids.

The CDR3 sequence: CASSGTGGSGANVLTF. DNA for the CDR3: TGTGCCAGCAGTGGGACAGGGGGTTCTGGGGCCAACGTCCTGACTTTC. The V call is TRBV6-1, the J call TRBJ2-6; TRBD1 matches at 10 bases. Germline V gene sequence: CDR1 MNHNS, CDR2 SASEGT. This CDR3 comprises 16 residues. Unmatched junction bases numbered 1, after V lost 4 bases and J lost 1 base.

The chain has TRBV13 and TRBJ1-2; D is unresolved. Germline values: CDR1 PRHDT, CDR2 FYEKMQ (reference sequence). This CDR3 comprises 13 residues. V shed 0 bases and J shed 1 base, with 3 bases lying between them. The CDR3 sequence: CASSLGVNYGYTF. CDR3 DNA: TGTGCCAGCAGCTTAGGAGTTAACTATGGCTACACCTTC.

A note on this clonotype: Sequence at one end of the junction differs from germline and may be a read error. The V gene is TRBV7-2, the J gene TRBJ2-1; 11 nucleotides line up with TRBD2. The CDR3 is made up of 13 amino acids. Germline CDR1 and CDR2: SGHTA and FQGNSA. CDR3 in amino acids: CASSLAGGHEQFF. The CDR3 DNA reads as TGTGCCAGCAGCCTAGCGGGAGGTCATGAGCAGTTCTTC.

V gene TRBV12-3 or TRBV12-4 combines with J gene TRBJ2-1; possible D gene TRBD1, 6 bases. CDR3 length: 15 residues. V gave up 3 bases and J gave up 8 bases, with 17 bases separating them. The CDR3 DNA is TGTGCCAGCAGTTTGAAAAGCTGGGGGCCCGATGAGCAGTTCTTC. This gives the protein CASSLKSWGPDEQFF.

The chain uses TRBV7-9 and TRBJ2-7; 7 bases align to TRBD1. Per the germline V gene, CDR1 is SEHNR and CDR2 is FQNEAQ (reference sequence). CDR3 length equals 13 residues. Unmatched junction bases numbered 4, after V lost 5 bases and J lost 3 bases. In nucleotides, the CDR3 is TGTGCCAGCAGCCAGGGACAGATCTACGAGCAGTACTTC. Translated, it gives CASSQGQIYEQYF.

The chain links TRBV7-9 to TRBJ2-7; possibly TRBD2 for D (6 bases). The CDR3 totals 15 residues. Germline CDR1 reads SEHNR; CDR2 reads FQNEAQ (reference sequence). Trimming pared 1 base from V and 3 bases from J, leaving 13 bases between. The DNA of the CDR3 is TGTGCCAGCAGCTTAGATGCTAGCGTCTACTACGAGCAGTACTTC. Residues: CASSLDASVYYEQYF. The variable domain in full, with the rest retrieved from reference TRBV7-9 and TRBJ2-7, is DTGVSQNPRHKITKRGQNVTFRCDPISEHNRLYWYRQTLGQGPEFLTYFQNEAQLEKSRLLSDRFSAERPKGSFSTLEIQRTEQGDSAMYLCASSLDASVYYEQYFGPGTRLTVT.

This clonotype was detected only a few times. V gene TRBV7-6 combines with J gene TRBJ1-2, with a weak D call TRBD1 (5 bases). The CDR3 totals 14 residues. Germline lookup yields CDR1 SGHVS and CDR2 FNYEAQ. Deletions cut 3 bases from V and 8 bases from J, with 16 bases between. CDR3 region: CASSLGQGALGYTF. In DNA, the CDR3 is TGTGCCAGCAGCTTGGGCCAGGGCGCCCTCGGCTACACCTTC.

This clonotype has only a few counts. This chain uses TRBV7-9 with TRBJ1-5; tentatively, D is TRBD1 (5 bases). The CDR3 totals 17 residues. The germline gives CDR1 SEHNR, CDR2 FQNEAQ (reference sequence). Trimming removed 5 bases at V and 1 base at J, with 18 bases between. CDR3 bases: TGTGCCAGCAGCCCGCTGGAGGGGAAGAGAAGCAATCAGCCCCAGCATTTT. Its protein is CASSPLEGKRSNQPQHF.

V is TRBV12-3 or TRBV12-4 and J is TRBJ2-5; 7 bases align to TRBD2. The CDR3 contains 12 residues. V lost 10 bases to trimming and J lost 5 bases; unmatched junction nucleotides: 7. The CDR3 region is CATFRGVETQYF. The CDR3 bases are TGTGCCACCTTCCGGGGGGTCGAGACCCAGTACTTC.

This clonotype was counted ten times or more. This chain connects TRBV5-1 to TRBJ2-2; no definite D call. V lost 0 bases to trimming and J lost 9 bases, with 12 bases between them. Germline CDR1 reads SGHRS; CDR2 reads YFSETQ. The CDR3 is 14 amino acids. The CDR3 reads CASSLAGPSRELFF. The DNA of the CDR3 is TGCGCCAGCAGCTTGGCCGGGCCGTCCCGGGAGCTGTTTTTT. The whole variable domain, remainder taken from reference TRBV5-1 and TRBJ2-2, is KAGVTQTPRYLIKTRGQQVTLSCSPISGHRSVSWYQQTPGQGLQFLFEYFSETQRNKGNFPGRFSGRQFSNSRSEMNVSTLELGDSALYLCASSLAGPSRELFFGEGSRLTVL.

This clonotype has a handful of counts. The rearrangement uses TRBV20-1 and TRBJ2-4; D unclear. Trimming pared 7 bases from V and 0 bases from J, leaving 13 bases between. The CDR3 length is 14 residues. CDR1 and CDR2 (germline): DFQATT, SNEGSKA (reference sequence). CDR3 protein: CSVARLLAKNIQYF. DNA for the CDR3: TGCAGTGTCGCCAGGCTTCTAGCCAAAAACATTCAGTACTTC.

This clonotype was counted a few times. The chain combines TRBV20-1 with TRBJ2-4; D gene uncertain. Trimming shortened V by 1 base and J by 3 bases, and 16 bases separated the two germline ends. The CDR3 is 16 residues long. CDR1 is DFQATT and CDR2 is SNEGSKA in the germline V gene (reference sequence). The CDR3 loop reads CSARGPADAYKNIQYF. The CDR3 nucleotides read TGCAGTGCTAGAGGTCCGGCGGATGCCTACAAAAACATTCAGTACTTC.